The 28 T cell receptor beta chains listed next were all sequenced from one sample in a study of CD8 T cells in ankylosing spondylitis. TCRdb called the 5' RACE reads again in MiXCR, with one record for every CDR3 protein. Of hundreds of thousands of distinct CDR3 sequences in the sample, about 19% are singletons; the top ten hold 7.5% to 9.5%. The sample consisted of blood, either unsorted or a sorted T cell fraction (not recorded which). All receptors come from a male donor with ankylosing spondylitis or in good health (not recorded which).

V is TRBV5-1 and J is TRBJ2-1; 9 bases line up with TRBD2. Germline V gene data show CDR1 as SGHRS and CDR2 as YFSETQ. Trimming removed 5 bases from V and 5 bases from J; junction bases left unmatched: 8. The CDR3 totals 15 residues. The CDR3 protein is CASSRVAGVHNEQFF. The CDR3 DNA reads TGCGCCAGCAGTCGAGTAGCGGGGGTCCACAATGAGCAGTTCTTC.

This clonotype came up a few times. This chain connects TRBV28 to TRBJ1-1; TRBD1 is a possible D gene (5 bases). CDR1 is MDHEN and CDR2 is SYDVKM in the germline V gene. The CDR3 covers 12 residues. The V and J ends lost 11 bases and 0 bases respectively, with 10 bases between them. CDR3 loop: CAAGALNTEAFF. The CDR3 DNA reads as TGTGCCGCCGGGGCTTTGAACACTGAAGCTTTCTTT.

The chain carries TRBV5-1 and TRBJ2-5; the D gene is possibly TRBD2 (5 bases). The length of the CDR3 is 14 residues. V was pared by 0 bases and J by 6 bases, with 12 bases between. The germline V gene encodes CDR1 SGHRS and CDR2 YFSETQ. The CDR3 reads CASSLDPGLKTQYF. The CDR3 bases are TGCGCCAGCAGCTTGGACCCGGGGTTAAAGACCCAGTACTTC.

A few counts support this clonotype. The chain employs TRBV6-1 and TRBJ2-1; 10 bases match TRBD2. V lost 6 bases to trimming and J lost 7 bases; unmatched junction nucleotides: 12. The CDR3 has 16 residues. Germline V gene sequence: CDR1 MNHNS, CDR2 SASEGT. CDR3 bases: TGTGCCAGCAGCACGCTTCTTAGCGGGAGGAGTAATGAGCAGTTCTTC. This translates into CASSTLLSGRSNEQFF.

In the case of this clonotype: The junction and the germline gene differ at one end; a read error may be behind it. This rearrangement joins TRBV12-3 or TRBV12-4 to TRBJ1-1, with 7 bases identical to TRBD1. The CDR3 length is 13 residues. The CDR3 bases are TGTGCCAGCAGCTCGACAGGGAACACTGAAGTTTTCTTT. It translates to CASSSTGNTEVFF.

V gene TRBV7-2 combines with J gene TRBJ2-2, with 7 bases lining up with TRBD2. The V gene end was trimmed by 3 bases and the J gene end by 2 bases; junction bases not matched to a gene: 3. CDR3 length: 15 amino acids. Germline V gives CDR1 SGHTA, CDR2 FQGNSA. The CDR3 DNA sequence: TGTGCCAGCAGCTTTCCTAGCGGTAACACCGGGGAGCTGTTTTTT. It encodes CASSFPSGNTGELFF. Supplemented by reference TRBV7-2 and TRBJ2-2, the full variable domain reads GAGVSQSPSNKVTEKGKDVELRCDPISGHTALYWYRQSLGQGLEFLIYFQGNSAPDKSGLPSDRFSAERTGGSVSTLTIQRTQQEDSAVYLCASSFPSGNTGELFFGEGSRLTVL.

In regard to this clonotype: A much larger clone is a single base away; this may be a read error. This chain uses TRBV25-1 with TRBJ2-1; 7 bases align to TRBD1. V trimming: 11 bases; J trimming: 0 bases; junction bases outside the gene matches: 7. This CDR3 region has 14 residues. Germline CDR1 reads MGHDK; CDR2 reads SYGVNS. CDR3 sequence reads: CAGTGTDSYNEQFF. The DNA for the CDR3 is TGTGCCGGCACCGGGACAGACTCCTACAATGAGCAGTTCTTC.

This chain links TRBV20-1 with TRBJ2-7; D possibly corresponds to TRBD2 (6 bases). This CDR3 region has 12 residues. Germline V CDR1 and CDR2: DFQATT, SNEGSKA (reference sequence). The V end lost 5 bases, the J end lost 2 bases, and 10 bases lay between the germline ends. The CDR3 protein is CSAPGETYEQYV. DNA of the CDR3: TGCAGTGCTCCGGGGGAGACCTACGAGCAGTACGTC.

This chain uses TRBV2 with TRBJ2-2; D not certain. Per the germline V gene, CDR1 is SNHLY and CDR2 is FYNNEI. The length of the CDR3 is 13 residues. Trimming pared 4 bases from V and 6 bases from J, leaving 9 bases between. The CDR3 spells CASSGNGPGELFF. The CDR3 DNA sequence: TGTGCCAGCAGTGGAAACGGACCCGGGGAGCTGTTTTTT. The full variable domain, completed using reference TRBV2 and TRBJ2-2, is EPEVTQTPSHQVTQMGQEVILRCVPISNHLYFYWYRQILGQKVEFLVSFYNNEISEKSEIFDDQFSVERPDGSNFTLKIRSTKLEDSAMYFCASSGNGPGELFFGEGSRLTVL.

The CDR3 spells CASSQQGGANYGYTF. In DNA form, the CDR3 reads TGTGCCAGCAGCCAACAGGGGGGAGCTAACTATGGCTACACCTTC. This rearrangement joins TRBV7-8 to TRBJ1-2, with TRBD1 identical over 8 bases. The CDR3 contains 15 residues. CDR1 SGHVS and CDR2 FQNEAQ come from the germline V gene. V trimming: 5 bases; J trimming: 0 bases; junction bases outside the gene matches: 5.

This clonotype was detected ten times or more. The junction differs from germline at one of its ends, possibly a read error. CDR3 loop: CASSEDRVYYGYTF. The CDR3 DNA is TGCGCCAGCAGCGAAGACAGGGTCTACTATGGCTACACCTTC. This chain uses TRBV4-1 with TRBJ1-2; 7 bases line up with TRBD1. Germline lookup yields CDR1 MGHRA and CDR2 YSYEKL. This CDR3 spans 14 amino acids.

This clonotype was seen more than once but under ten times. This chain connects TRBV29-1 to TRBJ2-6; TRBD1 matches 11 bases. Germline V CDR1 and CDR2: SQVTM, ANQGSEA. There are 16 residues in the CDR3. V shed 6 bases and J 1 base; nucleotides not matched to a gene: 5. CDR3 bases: TGCAGCGTGGGGGACAGGGGGGGATCTGGGGCCAACGTCCTGACTTTC. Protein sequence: CSVGDRGGSGANVLTF.

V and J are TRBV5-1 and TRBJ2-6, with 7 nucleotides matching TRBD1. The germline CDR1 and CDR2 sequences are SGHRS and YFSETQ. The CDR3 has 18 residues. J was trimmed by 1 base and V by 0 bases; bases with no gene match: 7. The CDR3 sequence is CASSLGWDSYSGANVLTF. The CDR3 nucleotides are TGCGCCAGCAGCTTGGGATGGGACAGCTATTCTGGGGCCAACGTCCTGACTTTC. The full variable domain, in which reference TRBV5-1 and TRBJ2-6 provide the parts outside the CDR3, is KAGVTQTPRYLIKTRGQQVTLSCSPISGHRSVSWYQQTPGQGLQFLFEYFSETQRNKGNFPGRFSGRQFSNSRSEMNVSTLELGDSALYLCASSLGWDSYSGANVLTFGAGSRLTVL.

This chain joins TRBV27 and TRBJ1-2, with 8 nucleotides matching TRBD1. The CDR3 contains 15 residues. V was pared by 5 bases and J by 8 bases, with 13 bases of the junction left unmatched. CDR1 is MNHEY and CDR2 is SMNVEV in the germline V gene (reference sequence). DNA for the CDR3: TGTGCCAGCAGTCTTGACAGGGGCCCATGGCGGGGCTACACCTTC. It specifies CASSLDRGPWRGYTF.

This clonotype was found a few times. CDR3 DNA: TGTGCCAGCAGCTTAGATTCTAGCGGGAGTTCTGGTTACTCCTACGAGCAGTACGTC. Its translation: CASSLDSSGSSGYSYEQYV. The rearrangement joins TRBV7-8 to TRBJ2-7; TRBD2 matches 10 bases. The V gene end was trimmed by 1 base and the J gene end by 0 bases; junction bases not matched to a gene: 12. The CDR3 extends over 19 amino acids. Per the germline V gene, CDR1 is SGHVS and CDR2 is FQNEAQ.

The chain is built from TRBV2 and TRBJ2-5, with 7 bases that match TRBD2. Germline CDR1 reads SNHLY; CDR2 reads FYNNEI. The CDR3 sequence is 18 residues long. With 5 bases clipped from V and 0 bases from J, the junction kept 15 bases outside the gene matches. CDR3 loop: CASSNGREILAHQETQYF. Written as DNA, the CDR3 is TGTGCCAGCAGTAATGGGAGGGAAATTCTAGCGCACCAAGAGACCCAGTACTTC.

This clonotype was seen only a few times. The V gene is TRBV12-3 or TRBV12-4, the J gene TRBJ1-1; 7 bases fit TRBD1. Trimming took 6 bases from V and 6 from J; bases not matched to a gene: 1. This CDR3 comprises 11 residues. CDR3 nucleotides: TGTGCCAGCAGGACAGGGTCTGAAGCTTTCTTT. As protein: CASRTGSEAFF.

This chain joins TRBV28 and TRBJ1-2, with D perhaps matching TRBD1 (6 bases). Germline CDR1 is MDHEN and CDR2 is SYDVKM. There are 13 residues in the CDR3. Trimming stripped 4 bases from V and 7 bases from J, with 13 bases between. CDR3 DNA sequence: TGTGCCAGCAGTTCGGGGACATCGGCTGGCTACACCTTC. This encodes CASSSGTSAGYTF.

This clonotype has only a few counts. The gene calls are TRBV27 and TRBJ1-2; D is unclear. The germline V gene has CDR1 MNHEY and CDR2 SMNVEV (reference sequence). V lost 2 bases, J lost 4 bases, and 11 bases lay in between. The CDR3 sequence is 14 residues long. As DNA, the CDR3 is TGTGCCAGCAGTTTAGGTAGGGTAGGCTATGGCTACACCTTC. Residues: CASSLGRVGYGYTF.

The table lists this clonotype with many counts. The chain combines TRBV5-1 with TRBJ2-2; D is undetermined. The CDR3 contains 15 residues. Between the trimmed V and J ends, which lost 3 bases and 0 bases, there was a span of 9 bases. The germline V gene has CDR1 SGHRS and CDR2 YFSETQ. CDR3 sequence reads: CASSSDLTNTGELFF. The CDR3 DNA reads TGCGCCAGCAGCTCGGACCTCACGAACACCGGGGAGCTGTTTTTT.

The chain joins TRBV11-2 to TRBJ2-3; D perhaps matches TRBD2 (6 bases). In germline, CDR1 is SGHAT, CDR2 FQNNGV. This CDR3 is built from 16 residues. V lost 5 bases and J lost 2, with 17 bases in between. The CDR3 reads CASSLSGVSYTDTQYF. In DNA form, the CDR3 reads TGTGCCAGCAGCCTGTCGGGGGTTAGTTACACAGATACGCAGTATTTT.

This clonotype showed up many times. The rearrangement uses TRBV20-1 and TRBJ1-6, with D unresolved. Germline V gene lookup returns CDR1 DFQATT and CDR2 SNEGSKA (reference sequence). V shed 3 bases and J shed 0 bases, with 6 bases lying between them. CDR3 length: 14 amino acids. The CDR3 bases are TGCAGTGCTAGTTCAGGCTCCTATAATTCACCCCTCCACTTT. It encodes CSASSGSYNSPLHF.

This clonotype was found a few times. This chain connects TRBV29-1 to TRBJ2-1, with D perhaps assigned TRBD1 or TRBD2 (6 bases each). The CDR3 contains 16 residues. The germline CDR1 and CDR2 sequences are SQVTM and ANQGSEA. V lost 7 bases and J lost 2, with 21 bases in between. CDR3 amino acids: CSASGGGGKAYNEQFF. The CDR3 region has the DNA TGCAGCGCCTCCGGGGGCGGCGGAAAAGCCTACAATGAGCAGTTCTTC.

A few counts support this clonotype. The CDR3 reads CSVEETGALAGELFF. The CDR3 DNA reads TGCAGCGTTGAAGAAACGGGGGCGCTGGCCGGGGAGCTGTTTTTT. This rearrangement joins TRBV29-1 to TRBJ2-2; either TRBD1 or TRBD2 may fit D (6 bases each). This CDR3 is built from 15 residues. From germline, CDR1 is SQVTM and CDR2 ANQGSEA. V was trimmed by 0 bases and J by 6 bases, leaving 14 bases between them.

CDR3 amino acids: CASSPGKITGELFF. CDR3 coding DNA: TGTGCCAGCTCACCAGGGAAGATCACCGGGGAGCTGTTTTTT. The chain combines TRBV18 with TRBJ2-2; no reliable D call. Trimming took off 2 bases at V and 4 bases at J, with 8 bases between the two ends. This CDR3 region has 14 residues. Germline lookup yields CDR1 KGHSH and CDR2 LQKENI. Variable domain in full (rest from reference TRBV18 and TRBJ2-2): NAGVMQNPRHLVRRRGQEARLRCSPMKGHSHVYWYRQLPEEGLKFMVYLQKENIIDESGMPKERFSAEFPKEGPSILRIQQVVRGDSAAYFCASSPGKITGELFFGEGSRLTVL.

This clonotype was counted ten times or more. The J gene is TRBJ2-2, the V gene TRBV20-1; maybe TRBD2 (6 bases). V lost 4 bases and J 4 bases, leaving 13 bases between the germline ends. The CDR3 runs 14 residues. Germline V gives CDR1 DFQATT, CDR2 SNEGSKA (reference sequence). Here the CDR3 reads CSATTGLITGELFF. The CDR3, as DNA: TGCAGTGCTACTACGGGACTGATCACCGGGGAGCTGTTTTTT.

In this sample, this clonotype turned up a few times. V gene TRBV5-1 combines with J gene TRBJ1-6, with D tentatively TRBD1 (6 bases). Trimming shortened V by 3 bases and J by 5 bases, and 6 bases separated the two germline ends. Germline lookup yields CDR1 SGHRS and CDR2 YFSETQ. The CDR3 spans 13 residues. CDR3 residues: CASSWTDNSPLHF. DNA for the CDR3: TGCGCCAGCAGCTGGACAGATAATTCACCCCTCCACTTT.

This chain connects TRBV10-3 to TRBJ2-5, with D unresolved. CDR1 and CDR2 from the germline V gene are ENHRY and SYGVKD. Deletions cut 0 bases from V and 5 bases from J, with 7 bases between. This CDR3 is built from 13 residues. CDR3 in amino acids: CAISESGWETQYF. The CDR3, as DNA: TGTGCCATCAGTGAGTCCGGGTGGGAGACCCAGTACTTC.